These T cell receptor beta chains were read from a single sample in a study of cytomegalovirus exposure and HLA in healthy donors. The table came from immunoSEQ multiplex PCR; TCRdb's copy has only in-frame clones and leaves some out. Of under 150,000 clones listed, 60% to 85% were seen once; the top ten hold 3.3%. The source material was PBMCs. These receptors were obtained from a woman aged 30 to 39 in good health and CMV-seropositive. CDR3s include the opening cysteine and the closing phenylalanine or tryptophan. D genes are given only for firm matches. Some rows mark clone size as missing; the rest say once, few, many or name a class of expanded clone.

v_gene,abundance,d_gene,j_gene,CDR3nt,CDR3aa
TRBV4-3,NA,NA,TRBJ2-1,TGCGCCAGCAGCACCTCCACCCCATACAGGACTGAGCAGTTCTTC,CASSTSTPYRTEQFF
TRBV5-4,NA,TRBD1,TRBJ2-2,TGTGCCAGCACCCTAGGCCCGGGACAGGGGACCGCCGGGGAGCTGTTTTTT,CASTLGPGQGTAGELFF
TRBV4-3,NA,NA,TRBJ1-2,TGCGCCAGCAGCCAAGAGGTCACAGCACAAGTAGGCGGCTACACCTTC,CASSQEVTAQVGGYTF
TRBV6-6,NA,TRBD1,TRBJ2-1,TGTGCCAGCAGACATGGGACAGGGGCTGGCAATGAGCAGTTCTTC,CASRHGTGAGNEQFF
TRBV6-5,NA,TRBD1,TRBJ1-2,TGTGCCAGCCTAACAGGGGAAGGGGGCTACACCTTC,CASLTGEGGYTF
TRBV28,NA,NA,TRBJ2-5,TGTGCCAGCAGCCTAGGGGGGGCCCAAGAGACCCAGTACTTC,CASSLGGAQETQYF
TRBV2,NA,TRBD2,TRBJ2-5,TGTGCCAGCAGACCATTAGCGGGGGGGCAAGAGACCCAGTACTTC,CASRPLAGGQETQYF
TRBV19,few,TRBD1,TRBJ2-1,TGTGCCAGTAGTAGACAGGGGGGTTACAATGAGCAGTTCTTC,CASSRQGGYNEQFF
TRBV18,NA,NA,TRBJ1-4,TGTGCCAGCTCACCGAGGGAGAATGAAAAACTGTTTTTT,CASSPRENEKLFF
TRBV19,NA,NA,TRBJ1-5,TGTGCCAGCTCAGGGTTTTTAAATCAGCCCCAGCATTTT,CASSGFLNQPQHF
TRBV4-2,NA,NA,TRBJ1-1,TGTGCCAGCAGCCAAGATCCGGACAGCTCTGAAGCTTTCTTT,CASSQDPDSSEAFF
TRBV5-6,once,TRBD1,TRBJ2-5,TGTGCCAGCAGCTTGGATTCAGGGGGCGCGGGTCAAGAGACCCAGTACTTC,CASSLDSGGAGQETQYF
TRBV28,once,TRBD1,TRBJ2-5,TGTGCCAGCAGCCGAGACCGGGACAGGGGGCGCCTGGGGTACCAAGAGACCCAGTACTTC,CASSRDRDRGRLGYQETQYF
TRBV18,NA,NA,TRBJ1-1,TGTGCCAGCTCACCTATTTTGCAGGGGTCGAACACTGAAGCTTTCTTT,CASSPILQGSNTEAFF
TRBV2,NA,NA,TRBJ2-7,TGTGCCAGCAGTGAAATTAAGTTGGCCGCCTACGAGCAGTACTTC,CASSEIKLAAYEQYF
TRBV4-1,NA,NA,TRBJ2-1,TGCGCCAGCAGCCAATTGGGGTCGGGGGGCATTAATGAGCAGTTCTTC,CASSQLGSGGINEQFF
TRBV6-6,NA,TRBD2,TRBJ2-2,TGTGCCAGCAGCCCCCGTGAAGCGGGGGGGCCCGGGGAGCTGTTTTTT,CASSPREAGGPGELFF
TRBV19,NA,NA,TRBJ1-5,TGTGCCAGTAGTACTCGACAGCCCAATCAGCCCCAGCATTTT,CASSTRQPNQPQHF
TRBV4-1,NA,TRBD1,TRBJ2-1,TGCGCCAGCAGCCACGCCAAGGGACAGTTTTTATACAATGAGCAGTTCTTC,CASSHAKGQFLYNEQFF
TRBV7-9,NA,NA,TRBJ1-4,TGTGCCAGCAGCTTATCGGCAGGGGAAAGTGAAAAACTGTTTTTT,CASSLSAGESEKLFF
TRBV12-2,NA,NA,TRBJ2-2,TGTGCAAGTCGCCTTCCCGGGGTCGGGGAGCTGTTTTTT,CASRLPGVGELFF
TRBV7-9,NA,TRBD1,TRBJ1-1,TGTGCCAGCAGTACAGGGGGCTTCACTGAAGCTTTCTTT,CASSTGGFTEAFF
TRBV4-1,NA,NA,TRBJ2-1,TGCGCCAGCGGGCGGGGCGGTGAGCAGTTCTTC,CASGRGGEQFF
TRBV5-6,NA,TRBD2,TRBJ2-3,TGTGCCAGCAGCTTCAGACTAGCGGAACTCTCTAGCGGAGTTACGCAGTATTTT,CASSFRLAELSSGVTQYF
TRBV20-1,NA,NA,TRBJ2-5,TGCAGTGCTAGGCAGGGAGAGACCCAGTACTTC,CSARQGETQYF
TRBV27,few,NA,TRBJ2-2,TGTGCCAGCAGGGGGGGGCAGGGGGCCGGCGGGGAGCTGTTTTTT,CASRGGQGAGGELFF
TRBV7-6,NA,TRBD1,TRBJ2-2,TGTGCCAGCAGCTTACCCGAGGGGGCGCTTACCGGGGAGCTGTTTTTT,CASSLPEGALTGELFF
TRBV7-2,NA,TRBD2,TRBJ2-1,TGTGCCAGCAGCTTAGTCGGACTAGCGGGGGGGCCCTATGAGCAGTTCTTC,CASSLVGLAGGPYEQFF
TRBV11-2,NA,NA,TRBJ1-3,TGTGCCAGCAGCATAACAACCCCGGGACACTCAGGAAACACCATATATTTT,CASSITTPGHSGNTIYF
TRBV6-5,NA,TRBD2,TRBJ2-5,TGTGCCAGCAGTTGGCGGGGGGGGGTTGAGACCCAGTACTTC,CASSWRGGVETQYF
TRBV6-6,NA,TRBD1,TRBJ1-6,TGTGCCAGCAGTTCCGCCCGGGGACAGGGTAATTCACCCCTCCACTTT,CASSSARGQGNSPLHF
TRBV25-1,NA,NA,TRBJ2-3,TGTGCCAGCAGTGAATATATTGCAGATACGCAGTATTTT,CASSEYIADTQYF
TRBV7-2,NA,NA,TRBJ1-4,TGTGCCAGCAGCTTAAGAAGGAGTGAAAAACTGTTTTTT,CASSLRRSEKLFF
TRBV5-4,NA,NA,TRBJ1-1,TGTGCCAGCGGGCAACACCCAGGGGTGAACACTGAAGCTTTCTTT,CASGQHPGVNTEAFF
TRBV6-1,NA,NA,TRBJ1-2,TGTGCCAGCAGTGCCTACAGGGCAGGCTACACCTTC,CASSAYRAGYTF
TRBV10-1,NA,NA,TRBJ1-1,TGCGCCAGCAGTGAGTCCCGGCTCCCGCAGGGCCTAAACACTGAAGCTTTCTTT,CASSESRLPQGLNTEAFF
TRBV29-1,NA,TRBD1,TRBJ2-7,TGCAGCGTCGGAGCACAACAGGGGGCCAACGAGCAGTACTTC,CSVGAQQGANEQYF